The 17 T cell receptor beta chains in this list originate from one sample, sequenced in a study of beta chain features in type 1 diabetes. Expressed TCRB transcripts were sequenced, since all the RNA that had been isolated was reverse transcribed. Clones were sequenced by immunoSEQ multiplex PCR, and TCRdb holds only the in-frame ones, with some missing. The sample includes over 350,000 clones, over 13% seen only once; the top ten take approximately 0.02%. Source material: naive CD4+ T cells from blood. All receptors come from a woman aged 18-35 years in good health.

This clone was counted a few times. This chain links TRBV30 with TRBJ2-7; TRBD2 is a possible D gene (5 bases). Per the germline V gene, CDR1 is GTSNPN and CDR2 is SVGIG (reference sequence). The CDR3 sequence is 14 residues long. V was pared by 4 bases and J by 3 bases, with 16 bases between. CDR3 sequence reads: CAWIVGESHYEQYF. In DNA, the CDR3 is TGTGCCTGGATTGTGGGAGAATCTCACTACGAGCAGTACTTC.

This clone was found a few times. DNA for the CDR3: TGCGCCAGCAGCTTGCCGGCTAGCGGGGGCAATGAGCAGTTCTTC. Translating it yields CASSLPASGGNEQFF. The chain couples TRBV5-1 to TRBJ2-1, with 10 bases fitting TRBD2. Unmatched junction bases numbered 4, after V lost 1 base and J lost 6 bases. Germline CDR1 and CDR2: SGHRS and YFSETQ. The CDR3 runs 15 residues. The full variable domain, with the rest looked up from reference TRBV5-1 and TRBJ2-1, is KAGVTQTPRYLIKTRGQQVTLSCSPISGHRSVSWYQQTPGQGLQFLFEYFSETQRNKGNFPGRFSGRQFSNSRSEMNVSTLELGDSALYLCASSLPASGGNEQFFGPGTRLTVL.

The sample holds a few counts of this clone. This chain links TRBV2 with TRBJ2-3, with 10 bases aligning to TRBD1. CDR3 length: 16 residues. The V gene end was trimmed by 2 bases and the J gene end by 3 bases; junction bases not matched to a gene: 5. Per the germline V gene, CDR1 is SNHLY and CDR2 is FYNNEI. The CDR3 region is CASSELGQGYTDTQYF. In nucleotides, the CDR3 is TGTGCCAGCAGTGAACTGGGACAGGGGTATACAGATACGCAGTATTTT.

This clone was observed a few times. This sequence joins TRBV28 and TRBJ2-5; possibly TRBD2 for D (7 bases). The CDR3 is made up of 15 amino acids. Trimming cost V 3 bases and J 5 bases, with 16 bases left between them. CDR1 and CDR2 (germline): MDHEN, SYDVKM. The CDR3 here is CASSFRGAPGETQYF. The CDR3 DNA reads TGTGCCAGCAGTTTTCGGGGGGCCCCTGGGGAGACCCAGTACTTC. The whole variable domain, filled in from reference TRBV28 and TRBJ2-5, reads DVKVTQSSRYLVKRTGEKVFLECVQDMDHENMFWYRQDPGLGLRLIYFSYDVKMKEKGDIPEGYSVSREKKERFSLILESASTNQTSMYLCASSFRGAPGETQYFGPGTRLLVL.

This chain connects TRBV2 to TRBJ2-1; possible D gene TRBD2, 6 bases. Looked up from germline, CDR1 is SNHLY and CDR2 is FYNNEI. Trimming removed 7 bases from V and 0 bases from J, with 10 bases in between. This CDR3 region has 14 residues. Here the CDR3 DNA reads TGTGCCAGCAATTGGCGGGACTCCTACAATGAGCAGTTCTTC. As protein: CASNWRDSYNEQFF.

This clone has only a few counts. The chain uses TRBV6-1 and TRBJ2-7; D is undetermined. From germline, CDR1 is MNHNS and CDR2 SASEGT. The CDR3 has 14 residues. V was trimmed by 6 bases and J by 2 bases, leaving 14 bases between them. The CDR3 sequence: CASSTQYTTYEQYF. CDR3 coding DNA: TGTGCCAGCAGCACACAGTACACCACCTACGAGCAGTACTTC.

The chain combines TRBV7-9 with TRBJ2-3, with 9 bases identical to TRBD2. The germline CDR1 and CDR2 sequences are SEHNR and FQNEAQ (reference sequence). The CDR3 sequence is 19 residues long. The V segment lost 4 bases and the J segment 6 bases; nucleotides outside the gene matches: 20. This CDR3 is CASSSASRSSGKSSDTQYF. DNA of the CDR3: TGTGCCAGCAGCTCCGCCTCGAGATCTAGCGGGAAGTCTTCGGATACGCAGTATTTT.

This clone came up a few times. The CDR3 DNA is TGTGCCAGCAGCGTTACTAGCGGGAGTATGATGAACATTCAGTACTTC. Translation: CASSVTSGSMMNIQYF. This chain links TRBV9 with TRBJ2-4, with TRBD2 matching 11 bases. CDR3 length equals 16 residues. The V and J ends lost 2 bases and 7 bases, in that order; junction bases with no gene match: 8. The V gene's germline CDR1 is SGDLS and CDR2 YYNGEE.

J is TRBJ2-5 and V is TRBV19, with 7 bases identical to TRBD1. Losses at the gene ends were 3 bases for V and 5 bases for J; bases not matched to a gene: 6. Germline V CDR1 and CDR2: LNHDA, SQIVND (reference sequence). This CDR3 comprises 14 residues. CDR3 residues: CASSMGRGYETQYF. The CDR3 region has the DNA TGTGCCAGTAGTATGGGCAGGGGGTATGAGACCCAGTACTTC. Complete variable domain (other parts from reference TRBV19 and TRBJ2-5): DGGITQSPKYLFRKEGQNVTLSCEQNLNHDAMYWYRQDPGQGLRLIYYSQIVNDFQKGDIAEGYSVSREKKESFPLTVTSAQKNPTAFYLCASSMGRGYETQYFGPGTRLLVL.

The V gene is TRBV5-4, the J gene TRBJ2-6; D might be TRBD1 (6 bases). The V gene lost 2 bases and the J gene lost 0 bases, with 9 bases spanning the gap. Per the germline V gene, CDR1 is SGHNT and CDR2 is YYREEE (reference sequence). This CDR3 has 16 residues. CDR3 sequence (DNA): TGTGCCAGCAGCTTTGCACAGGGCTCTGGGGCCAACGTCCTGACTTTC. Its protein product is CASSFAQGSGANVLTF.

The rearrangement joins TRBV13 to TRBJ1-2; 8 nucleotides match TRBD1. The germline gives CDR1 PRHDT, CDR2 FYEKMQ (reference sequence). The CDR3 has 17 residues. V shed 4 bases and J 4 bases; nucleotides not matched to a gene: 14. Here the CDR3 DNA reads TGTGCCAGCAGCTGGATTGGGCGGCAGGGGGCGACCTATGGCTACACCTTC. It yields the protein CASSWIGRQGATYGYTF.

V and J are TRBV11-2 and TRBJ1-1; tentatively, D is TRBD1 (6 bases). The CDR3 covers 16 residues. The V gene lost 1 base and the J gene lost 0 bases, with 12 bases spanning the gap. CDR1 and CDR2 (germline): SGHAT, FQNNGV. CDR3 sequence (DNA): TGTGCCAGCAGCTTAGCCCGACAGGCCATGAACACTGAAGCTTTCTTT. Amino acids: CASSLARQAMNTEAFF.

This clone was seen a few times. V gene TRBV5-1 combines with J gene TRBJ1-2; D unclear. The CDR3 length is 14 residues. The V gene lost 1 base and the J gene lost 2 bases, with 9 bases spanning the gap. CDR1 and CDR2 (germline): SGHRS, YFSETQ. The CDR3 DNA is TGCGCCAGCAGCTTGACAGACACAAACTATGGCTACACCTTC. Protein: CASSLTDTNYGYTF.

This clone appeared once. The gene calls are TRBV2 and TRBJ1-5; the D is unclear. Trimming shortened V by 6 bases and J by 0 bases, and 18 bases separated the two germline ends. Germline V lookup: CDR1 SNHLY, CDR2 FYNNEI. The CDR3 has 17 amino acids. DNA for the CDR3: TGTGCCAGCAGCGGGAGACAAATCAGCAATAGCAATCAGCCCCAGCATTTT. This translates into CASSGRQISNSNQPQHF.

This clone was seen a few times. The rearrangement joins TRBV10-3 to TRBJ2-3, with 8 bases identical to TRBD2. V lost 8 bases and J lost 0; bases outside the gene matches: 16. The CDR3 runs 18 residues. Germline V gives CDR1 ENHRY, CDR2 SYGVKD. The CDR3 DNA is TGTGCCATCGGGGGCCCGGGAAGACTAGCGACTAGCACAGATACGCAGTATTTT. It is translated as CAIGGPGRLATSTDTQYF.

This clone turned up a few times. The chain employs TRBV6-6 and TRBJ2-5; 7 bases agree with TRBD1. V gave up 2 bases and J gave up 5 bases; unmatched junction bases: 5. The CDR3 extends over 14 amino acids. CDR1 and CDR2 from the germline V gene are MNHNY and SVGAGI (reference sequence). CDR3 protein: CASSYQTGWETQYF. The CDR3 DNA reads as TGTGCCAGCAGTTACCAGACAGGGTGGGAGACCCAGTACTTC.

The chain uses TRBV2 and TRBJ2-7, with 7 bases that match TRBD2. V was pared by 11 bases and J by 4 bases, with 8 bases of the junction left unmatched. Per the germline V gene, CDR1 is SNHLY and CDR2 is FYNNEI. The CDR3 has 12 amino acids. The CDR3 region is CAWGAGTYEQYF. The DNA for the CDR3 is TGTGCCTGGGGAGCGGGAACTTACGAGCAGTACTTC.